The clone carrying this T cell receptor beta chain has at least ten counts. Time point denoted: after trial treatment. Treatment: LDRT plus nivolumab, ipilimumab, low-dose cyclophosphamide and aspirin (RACIN trial). Primers used for first-strand cDNA, a TRAV- and TRBV-specific set, covered both alpha and beta chains. For amplifying TCRs, the PCR ran for about 19 cycles with Phusion, which was used together with a constant-region primer and the adapter on the V primers. In vitro transcription served to amplify the isolated mRNA. MiXCR, run by TCRdb on the reads, gives a single entry per CDR3 protein. The sample holds 80,000 or so distinct CDR3 sequences, around a sixth seen once. The source of the sample is a study of low-dose radiotherapy and immunotherapy resistance in tumors. As for the study in general: With fractions of 0.5 Gy given every 2 weeks, Cohort 1 accumulated a total of 6.5 Gy. Both drugs were delivered intravenously to patients (nivolumab 240 mg every two weeks and ipilimumab 1 mg/kg every six weeks).

With 2 bases removed from V and 4 bases from J, the gap between germline ends came to 14 bases. This CDR3 is 16 amino acids long. Germline CDR1 is SGHAT and CDR2 is FQNNGV. The chain carries TRBV11-2 and TRBJ1-4; D not resolved. The starting material was PBMCs, obtained after low-dose radiotherapy plus immunotherapy. This TCR came from a male donor with prostate cancer. CDR3 amino acids: CASSLNLWPDNEKLFF. In DNA form, the CDR3 reads TGTGCCAGCAGCTTAAACCTGTGGCCAGATAATGAAAAACTGTTTTTT.